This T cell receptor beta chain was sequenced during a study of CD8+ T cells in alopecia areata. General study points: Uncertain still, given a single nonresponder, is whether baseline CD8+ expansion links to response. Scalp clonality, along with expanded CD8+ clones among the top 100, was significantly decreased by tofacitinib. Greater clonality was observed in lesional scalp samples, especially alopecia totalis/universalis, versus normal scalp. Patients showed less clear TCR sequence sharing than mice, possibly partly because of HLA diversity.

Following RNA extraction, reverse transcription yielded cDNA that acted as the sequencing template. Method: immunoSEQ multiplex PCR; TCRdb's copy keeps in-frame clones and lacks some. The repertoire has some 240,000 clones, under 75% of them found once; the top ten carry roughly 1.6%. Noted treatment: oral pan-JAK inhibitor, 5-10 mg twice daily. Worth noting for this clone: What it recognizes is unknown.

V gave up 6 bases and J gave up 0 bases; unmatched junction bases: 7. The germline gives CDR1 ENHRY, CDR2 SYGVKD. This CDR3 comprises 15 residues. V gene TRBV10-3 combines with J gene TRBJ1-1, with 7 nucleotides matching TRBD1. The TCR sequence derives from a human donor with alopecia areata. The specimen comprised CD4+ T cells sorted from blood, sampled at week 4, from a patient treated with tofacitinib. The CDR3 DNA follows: TGTGCCATCAGATACCAGGGGGGCATGAACACTGAAGCTTTCTTT. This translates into CAIRYQGGMNTEAFF.